One and the same sample provided the 14 T cell receptor beta chains below, sequenced in a study of T cells and Merkel cell carcinoma outcomes. TCRdb keeps only in-frame clones here, not all; method: immunoSEQ multiplex PCR. The data hold under 20,000 clones, with around 87% observed a single time. Sequenced: tumor tissue from Merkel cell carcinoma. Every receptor here comes from a human donor with Merkel cell carcinoma.

The rearrangement joins TRBV4-2 to TRBJ2-5, with 9 bases identical to TRBD2. V dropped 1 base and J dropped 5; count of bases not matched to a gene: 11. This CDR3 contains 17 residues. The germline gives CDR1 LGHNA, CDR2 YNFKEQ. The CDR3: CASSQGETAGGLETQYF. CDR3 nucleotide sequence: TGTGCCAGCAGCCAAGGGGAGACAGCGGGGGGATTGGAGACCCAGTACTTC.

The chain links TRBV12-2 to TRBJ1-1. TRBV12-2 is marked as a pseudogene. The CDR3 loop spans 16 amino acids. CDR3 coding DNA: TGTGCAAGTCGCCCACTTGGGGGGGATATCGACACTGAAGCTTTCTTT. This encodes CASRPLGGDIDTEAFF.

The chain has TRBV6-1 and TRBJ1-1; TRBD1 is a possible D gene (6 bases). The germline gives CDR1 MNHNS, CDR2 SASEGT. Trimming shortened V by 8 bases and J by 7 bases, and 14 bases separated the two germline ends. The CDR3 is 12 residues long. The CDR3 sequence: CASSRGDLEAFF. The CDR3 DNA is TGTGCCAGCTCGAGGGGGGACCTTGAAGCTTTCTTT.

The chain joins TRBV9 to TRBJ1-3; D uncertain. This CDR3 comprises 14 residues. The germline V gene has CDR1 SGDLS and CDR2 YYNGEE. Between the trimmed V and J ends, which lost 0 bases and 10 bases, there was a span of 14 bases. Here the CDR3 reads CASSVEIYLVTIYF. The CDR3 nucleotides read TGTGCCAGCAGCGTAGAAATTTACTTAGTAACCATATATTTT. Drawing the rest from reference TRBV9 and TRBJ1-3, the complete variable domain is DSGVTQTPKHLITATGQRVTLRCSPRSGDLSVYWYQQSLDQGLQFLIQYYNGEERAKGNILERFSAQQFPDLHSELNLSSLELGDSALYFCASSVEIYLVTIYFGEGSWLTVV.

The genes are TRBV7-8 and TRBJ1-5; TRBD1 aligns across 7 bases. The CDR3 runs to 15 residues. Per germline, CDR1 SGHVS and CDR2 FQNEAQ. With V trimmed by 5 bases and J by 7 bases, 11 bases remained unmatched. The CDR3 region has the DNA TGTGCCAGCAGCGACAGACAGGGACGACGACAGCCCCAGCATTTT. Translation: CASSDRQGRRQPQHF. Based on the CDR3 plus reference TRBV7-8 and TRBJ1-5, the full variable domain is GAGVSQSPRYKVAKRGQDVALRCDPISGHVSLFWYQQALGQGPEFLTYFQNEAQLDKSGLPSDRFFAERPEGSVSTLKIQRTQQEDSAVYLCASSDRQGRRQPQHFGDGTRLSIL.

The CDR3 loop reads CASSGQGRPEETQYF. CDR3 DNA: TGTGCCAGCAGCGGACAGGGGAGGCCGGAAGAGACCCAGTACTTC. The chain is built from TRBV2 and TRBJ2-5; TRBD1 agrees at 9 bases. CDR3 size: 15 residues. Germline-derived CDR1 and CDR2 are SNHLY and FYNNEI. Trimming cost V 6 bases and J 3 bases; bases outside gene matches: 8.

The chain carries TRBV2 and TRBJ1-4; D possibly corresponds to TRBD1 (5 bases). The V gene lost 0 bases and the J gene lost 7 bases, with 12 bases spanning the gap. The germline V gene has CDR1 SNHLY and CDR2 FYNNEI. This CDR3 contains 15 residues. The CDR3 reads CASSEAVRAFEKLFF. The CDR3 coding sequence is TGTGCCAGCAGTGAAGCGGTCAGGGCGTTTGAAAAACTGTTTTTT.

This rearrangement joins TRBV6-6 to TRBJ1-2; tentatively, D is TRBD1 (5 bases). The ends were cut back, 2 bases at V and 4 bases at J, with 8 bases in the middle. This CDR3 comprises 13 residues. The germline V gene encodes CDR1 MNHNY and CDR2 SVGAGI (reference sequence). CDR3 region: CASSYEGTYGYTF. DNA for the CDR3: TGTGCCAGCAGTTACGAGGGGACCTATGGCTACACCTTC.

This clone was found a few times. The gene calls are TRBV30 and TRBJ2-2, with 13 positions matching TRBD2. Germline-derived CDR1 and CDR2 are GTSNPN and SVGIG (reference sequence). The V gene end was trimmed by 0 bases and the J gene end by 8 bases; junction bases not matched to a gene: 3. The CDR3 extends over 15 amino acids. The CDR3 is CAWSVTSGREGELFF. CDR3 nucleotides: TGTGCCTGGAGTGTAACTAGCGGGAGGGAGGGGGAGCTGTTTTTT.

V is TRBV27 and J is TRBJ1-1, with unresolved D. The CDR3 totals 15 residues. The ends were cut back, 3 bases at V and 0 bases at J, with 11 bases in the middle. Germline V gene sequence: CDR1 MNHEY, CDR2 SMNVEV (reference sequence). The DNA of the CDR3 is TGTGCCAGCAGTTTTCGAGGCCGGTTGAACACTGAAGCTTTCTTT. Translated, it gives CASSFRGRLNTEAFF.

This clone showed up just a few times. J is TRBJ1-6 and V is TRBV19; a weak D match, TRBD1 (6 bases). In germline, CDR1 is LNHDA, CDR2 SQIVND (reference sequence). V was pared by 10 bases and J by 7 bases, with 23 bases between. CDR3 length: 16 residues. In DNA, the CDR3 is TGTGCCACCAGTGAATGGGGGCGAGGTGACAATTCACCCCTCCACTTT. As protein: CATSEWGRGDNSPLHF.

The genes are TRBV6-6 and TRBJ2-5, with D perhaps TRBD1 or TRBD2 (5 bases each). V shed 5 bases and J shed 3 bases, with 10 bases lying between them. The CDR3 is made up of 13 amino acids. Looked up from germline, CDR1 is MNHNY and CDR2 is SVGAGI (reference sequence). The CDR3 nucleotides read TGTGCCAGCAGTGGGGACCGAGAAGAGACCCAGTACTTC. This gives the protein CASSGDREETQYF.

The CDR3 region is CASSIDREKGTSGSNEQFF. Here the CDR3 DNA reads TGTGCCAGTAGTATAGATCGAGAAAAAGGGACTAGCGGGAGCAATGAGCAGTTCTTC. This chain uses TRBV19 with TRBJ2-1, with 14 bases aligning to TRBD2. The CDR3 covers 19 residues. Germline V lookup: CDR1 LNHDA, CDR2 SQIVND (reference sequence). Germline trimming cut 0 bases from V and 6 bases from J; bases unmatched to any gene: 10.

The J gene is TRBJ2-5, the V gene TRBV6-5; TRBD1 or TRBD2 may be the D gene (5 bases each). The CDR3 runs to 12 residues. Looked up from germline, CDR1 is MNHEY and CDR2 is SVGAGI. The V end lost 7 bases, the J end lost 5 bases, and 11 bases lay between the germline ends. CDR3 amino acids: CASTREGETQYF. DNA of the CDR3: TGTGCCAGCACTCGCGAGGGGGAGACCCAGTACTTC.